The rows below give T cell receptor beta chains drawn from one sample of a study of T cell responses to AZD1222 COVID-19 vaccine. Profiled with immunoSEQ multiplex PCR; TCRdb holds only in-frame clones, not every one. Of 120,000 or so clones listed, roughly nine tenths are singletons. The specimen comprised peripheral blood, sampled on day 0 of AZD1222 vaccination. Receptors originate from an adult in good health. CDR3s include the opening cysteine and the closing phenylalanine or tryptophan. The D gene is left open where the match is weak.

TRBJ2-3 TRBD2 TRBV6-2/TRBV6-3 CASSYPERRGSTDTQYF
TRBJ2-3 NA TRBV5-6 CASSFRGTDTQYF
TRBJ2-1 NA TRBV27 CASSLLPLNDEQFF
TRBJ1-5 TRBD1 TRBV27 CASSLTRTGVGQPQHF
TRBJ2-1 TRBD2 TRBV7-3 CASSPRGGSYNEQFF
TRBJ1-2 NA TRBV12-3/TRBV12-4 CASSLVFGQYTF
TRBJ2-3 TRBD2 TRBV7-3 CASSLTAAGGGATDTQYF
TRBJ2-7 NA TRBV12-2 CASRSLNPASGGPRGVYSYEQYF
TRBJ1-1 NA TRBV15 CATSKTGPARDAEAFF
TRBJ2-7 NA TRBV29-1 CSVSYMGSYEQYF
TRBJ1-3 NA TRBV15 CATSRDPRLISGNTIYF
TRBJ2-1 NA TRBV29-1 CSVAGGRDSNEQFF
TRBJ1-3 NA TRBV7-9 CASSPGGLAGNTIYF
TRBJ2-1 NA TRBV21-1 CASRERRAASGEGHNEQFF
TRBJ1-1 NA TRBV27 CASSWIRESEAFF
TRBJ2-7 NA TRBV4-1 CASSQEVEGGISYEQYF
TRBJ1-3 TRBD1 TRBV10-3 CAISDPTGGNTIYF
TRBJ1-1 NA TRBV7-2 CASSFRGRWGGGTEAFF
TRBJ1-1 NA TRBV7-2 CASSLAAKPNTEAFF
TRBJ2-7 NA TRBV7-6 CASTVRPFGSSSYEQYF
TRBJ2-3 TRBD2 TRBV14 CASSQRAGAPIGTDTQYF
TRBJ2-7 NA TRBV7-9 CASSPEFSLYEQYF